This T cell receptor (beta chain) was recorded in a study of blood T cells in healthy people across ages. PCR was performed a second time for roughly 7 to 12 cycles using a sample-barcoded 5' primer and a J-beta primer mix. Using its own MiXCR run on the 5' RACE reads, TCRdb lists one record per CDR3 protein. The profile covers around 710,000 distinct CDR3 sequences, with roughly 47% appearing a single time and 20% to 25% taken by the ten largest. The CDR3 loop spans 16 amino acids. Germline CDR1 ENHRY, CDR2 SYGVKD. The rearrangement links TRBV10-3 to TRBJ2-4; 12 bases match TRBD1. The assigned J gene may be wrong: the sequence end matches TRBJ2-7 better. Input material: blood. This TCR derives from a woman aged 55-69 years in good health. The CDR3, as DNA: TGTGCCATCAGTGCGGGTCGGGGACAGGGGGCAGGCGAGCAGTACTTC. It codes for CAISAGRGQGAGEQYF.